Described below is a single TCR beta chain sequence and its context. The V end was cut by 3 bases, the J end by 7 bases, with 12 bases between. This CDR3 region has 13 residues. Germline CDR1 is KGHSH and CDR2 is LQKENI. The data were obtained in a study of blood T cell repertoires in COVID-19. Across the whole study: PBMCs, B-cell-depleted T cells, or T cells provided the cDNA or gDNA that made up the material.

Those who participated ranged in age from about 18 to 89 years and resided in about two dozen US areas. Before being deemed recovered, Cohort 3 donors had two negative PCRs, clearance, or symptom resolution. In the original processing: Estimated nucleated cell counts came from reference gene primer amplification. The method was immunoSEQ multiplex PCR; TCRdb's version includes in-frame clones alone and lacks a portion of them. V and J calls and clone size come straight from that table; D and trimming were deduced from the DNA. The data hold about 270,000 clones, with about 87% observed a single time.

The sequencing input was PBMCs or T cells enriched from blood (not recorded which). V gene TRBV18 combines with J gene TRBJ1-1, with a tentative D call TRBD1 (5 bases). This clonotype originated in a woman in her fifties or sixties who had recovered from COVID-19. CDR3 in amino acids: CASSPILDIEAFF. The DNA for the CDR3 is TGTGCCAGCTCACCGATTCTGGACATTGAAGCTTTCTTT.